These 28 T cell receptor beta chains share one sample of origin, sequenced in a study of blood T cell repertoires in COVID-19 (dated by TCRdb to the early 2020s). Receptor libraries were prepared by the immunoSEQ multiplex PCR assay. The source is immuneACCESS, and TCRdb retained only in-frame sequences with V and J called. Part of the clones is not carried over; for the studies checked, unresolved V genes explain less than half of this, and the remainder is unexplained. This sample has under 300,000 clones in its table, and 84% of those were observed once. Of the sample, approximately 1.5% is held by the ten largest clones. Material for sequencing was peripheral blood. Source of these receptors: a woman between 40 and 55 years old who had recovered from COVID-19.

Comments on this clone: Distinct nucleotide sequences in the sample also encode this CDR3. The chain is built from TRBV3-1 (or the pseudogene TRBV3-2) and TRBJ1-5; 7 bases are a match to TRBD1. With 3 bases clipped from V and 2 bases from J, the junction kept 1 base outside the gene matches. This CDR3 comprises 14 residues. Per germline, CDR1 LGHDT and CDR2 YNNKEL (reference sequence). The CDR3 region is CASSQQGGNQPQHF. CDR3 DNA sequence: TGTGCCAGCAGCCAGCAGGGGGGCAATCAGCCCCAGCATTTT.

This clone was counted many times. The DNA for the CDR3 is TGTGCCACCAGCAGAGATTACTACGAGCAGTACTTC. As protein: CATSRDYYEQYF. J is TRBJ2-7 and V is TRBV15, with D uncertain. The CDR3 is 12 residues long. Per germline, CDR1 LNHNV and CDR2 YYDKDF (reference sequence). V lost 0 bases, J lost 3 bases, and 3 bases lay in between.

This clone was seen once. The J gene is TRBJ1-5, the V gene TRBV6-5; D might be TRBD1 (5 bases). CDR3 size: 15 residues. Looked up from germline, CDR1 is MNHEY and CDR2 is SVGAGI. Trimming pared 6 bases from V and 3 bases from J, leaving 15 bases between. The CDR3, as DNA: TGTGCCAGCAGCAGCGACAGAGGCAACAATCAGCCCCAGCATTTT. It encodes CASSSDRGNNQPQHF.

The chain has TRBV25-1 and TRBJ2-1; 10 nucleotides align to TRBD2. This CDR3 spans 17 amino acids. The V and J ends lost 0 bases and 7 bases, in that order; junction bases with no gene match: 9. CDR1 is MGHDK and CDR2 is SYGVNS in the germline V gene. The chain's CDR3 is CASSEYFSGGAANEQFF. DNA for the CDR3: TGTGCCAGCAGTGAATACTTCAGCGGGGGGGCCGCGAATGAGCAGTTCTTC.

The rearrangement joins TRBV7-8 to TRBJ1-5; no clear D. Between the trimmed V and J ends, which lost 8 bases and 7 bases, there was a span of 15 bases. The germline gives CDR1 SGHVS, CDR2 FQNEAQ. The CDR3 runs 13 residues. CDR3 residues: CASARRAGQPQHF. For the CDR3, the DNA is TGTGCCAGCGCTCGGAGGGCGGGCCAGCCCCAGCATTTT.

The chain combines TRBV5-1 with TRBJ1-2; D is unclear. This CDR3 has 15 residues. Deletions cut 0 bases from V and 8 bases from J, with 17 bases between. Germline CDR1 and CDR2: SGHRS and YFSETQ. The CDR3 DNA reads TGCGCCAGCAGCTTGGAGGTAGCGGCAGTAGAAGGCTACACCTTC. It codes for CASSLEVAAVEGYTF.

The chain links TRBV11-3 to TRBJ2-3, with TRBD1 matching 9 bases. This CDR3 spans 15 amino acids. Germline V lookup: CDR1 SGHNT, CDR2 YENEEA. Germline trimming cut 4 bases from V and 5 bases from J; bases unmatched to any gene: 7. The CDR3 DNA reads TGTGCCAGCAGCTCTCCGGGACAGGGAGGAGATACGCAGTATTTT. Translation: CASSSPGQGGDTQYF.

The V and J genes are TRBV5-4 and TRBJ2-6, with 7 bases lining up with TRBD1. There are 16 residues in the CDR3. Unmatched junction bases numbered 4, after V lost 4 bases and J lost 0 bases. Germline V gene data show CDR1 as SGHNT and CDR2 as YYREEE (reference sequence). This CDR3 reads CASSRGQTSGANVLTF. The DNA of the CDR3 is TGTGCCAGCAGCCGGGGACAGACCTCTGGGGCCAACGTCCTGACTTTC.

The chain has TRBV5-1 and TRBJ1-1; 12 bases agree with TRBD1. The CDR3 has 14 amino acids. Per germline, CDR1 SGHRS and CDR2 YFSETQ. V gave up 5 bases and J gave up 1 base; unmatched junction bases: 0. This CDR3 is CASRGQGANTEAFF. The CDR3 bases are TGCGCCAGCAGGGGACAGGGGGCGAACACTGAAGCTTTCTTT.

This clone has just a few counts. This sequence joins TRBV7-2 and TRBJ1-1; TRBD1 might be the D (5 bases). This CDR3 is 13 amino acids long. V lost 5 bases and J 5 bases, leaving 12 bases between the germline ends. CDR1 SGHTA and CDR2 FQGNSA come from the germline V gene. This CDR3 reads CASSTQQGTEAFF. CDR3 coding DNA: TGTGCCAGCAGCACCCAGCAGGGTACTGAAGCTTTCTTT.

The V call is TRBV5-1, the J call TRBJ2-2; a weak D match, TRBD1 (6 bases). From germline, CDR1 is SGHRS and CDR2 YFSETQ. The CDR3 runs 16 residues. V gave up 4 bases and J gave up 0 bases, with 13 bases separating them. The CDR3 region is CASSLLGTSNTGELFF. DNA of the CDR3: TGCGCCAGCAGCCTACTAGGGACATCGAACACCGGGGAGCTGTTTTTT. Looking up the rest from reference TRBV5-1 and TRBJ2-2 gives the full variable domain: KAGVTQTPRYLIKTRGQQVTLSCSPISGHRSVSWYQQTPGQGLQFLFEYFSETQRNKGNFPGRFSGRQFSNSRSEMNVSTLELGDSALYLCASSLLGTSNTGELFFGEGSRLTVL.

CDR3 bases: TGTGCCTGGAGTCGGCAGACAATGAACACTGAAGCTTTCTTT. This sequence encodes CAWSRQTMNTEAFF. The chain joins TRBV30 to TRBJ1-1; D is unresolved. The CDR3 runs 14 residues. Looked up from germline, CDR1 is GTSNPN and CDR2 is SVGIG (reference sequence). V was clipped by 2 bases and J by 0 bases, with 10 bases between them.

The rearrangement uses TRBV27 and TRBJ2-3, with TRBD2 identical over 7 bases. Germline CDR1 is MNHEY and CDR2 is SMNVEV (reference sequence). The CDR3 spans 15 residues. V lost 3 bases, J lost 4 bases, and 7 bases stayed unmatched. This chain's CDR3 is CASSFVRDYPDTQYF. The CDR3 DNA is TGTGCCAGCAGTTTTGTCCGGGACTACCCAGATACGCAGTATTTT.

This chain links TRBV28 with TRBJ1-2, with D maybe TRBD1 (6 bases). Germline V lookup: CDR1 MDHEN, CDR2 SYDVKM. V lost 5 bases and J 4 bases, leaving 11 bases between the germline ends. This CDR3 is built from 13 residues. The CDR3 loop is CASSTGGAYGYTF. CDR3 DNA: TGTGCCAGCAGTACCGGGGGGGCCTATGGCTACACCTTC.

This chain joins TRBV7-9 and TRBJ2-7; 8 bases fit TRBD2. Germline trimming cut 3 bases from V and 7 bases from J; bases unmatched to any gene: 5. This CDR3 spans 13 amino acids. CDR1 SEHNR and CDR2 FQNEAQ come from the germline V gene (reference sequence). The CDR3 spells CASSFGAGGEQYF. The CDR3 DNA reads as TGTGCCAGCAGCTTCGGGGCGGGAGGAGAGCAGTACTTC.

The rearrangement uses TRBV20-1 and TRBJ2-1; weak D call: TRBD2 (6 bases). CDR3 length: 13 amino acids. Germline V CDR1 and CDR2: DFQATT, SNEGSKA (reference sequence). Trimming pared 3 bases from V and 4 bases from J, leaving 10 bases between. This chain's CDR3 is CSASRRGYNEQFF. DNA of the CDR3: TGCAGTGCTAGTCGACGGGGGTACAATGAGCAGTTCTTC.

This chain uses TRBV6-5 with TRBJ1-6, with a possible D match to TRBD1 (5 bases). The CDR3 has 15 amino acids. V lost 7 bases to trimming and J lost 8 bases, with 18 bases between them. The germline V gene has CDR1 MNHEY and CDR2 SVGAGI. Here the CDR3 DNA reads TGTGCCAGCACCCTCGGACGGAAAGGGGATTCACCCCTCCACTTT. Translated, it gives CASTLGRKGDSPLHF.

The chain has TRBV6-1 and TRBJ1-2; D remains ambiguous. Trimming pared 3 bases from V and 4 bases from J, leaving 9 bases between. This CDR3 is 13 amino acids long. Germline V gives CDR1 MNHNS, CDR2 SASEGT. The CDR3 protein is CASSDGIFYGYTF. In nucleotides, the CDR3 is TGTGCCAGCAGTGACGGGATTTTCTATGGCTACACCTTC.

The V and J genes are TRBV3-1 (or the pseudogene TRBV3-2) and TRBJ2-5; D possibly corresponds to TRBD2 (6 bases). Germline V gene sequence: CDR1 LGHDT, CDR2 YNNKEL (reference sequence). Trimming removed 7 bases at V and 4 bases at J, with 16 bases between. The CDR3 consists of 14 residues. In DNA form, the CDR3 reads TGTGCCAGCACACGACGGGGGAGTACAGAGACCCAGTACTTC. It codes for CASTRRGSTETQYF.

The genes are TRBV6-6 and TRBJ2-7; a possible D gene is TRBD2 (5 bases). Germline-derived CDR1 and CDR2 are MNHNY and SVGAGI (reference sequence). There are 14 residues in the CDR3. Trimming removed 4 bases at V and 6 bases at J, with 16 bases between. The DNA of the CDR3 is TGTGCCAGCAGTTTTCAAACTAGATTCGGCGAGCAGTACTTC. Encoded protein: CASSFQTRFGEQYF.

V usage is TRBV14 and J usage is TRBJ2-5; 12 bases fit TRBD1. The CDR3 is 16 residues long. The germline CDR1 and CDR2 sequences are SGHDN and FVKESK. Trimming removed 4 bases from V and 6 bases from J; junction bases left unmatched: 9. The CDR3 DNA reads as TGTGCCAGCAGCCGTTTAGGGACAGGGGGCTTGCAGACCCAGTACTTC. Translated, it gives CASSRLGTGGLQTQYF.

The chain couples TRBV30 to TRBJ1-5, with a weak D call TRBD1 (5 bases). The length of the CDR3 is 13 residues. V lost 6 bases and J 3 bases, leaving 12 bases between the germline ends. Germline V gene data show CDR1 as GTSNPN and CDR2 as SVGIG (reference sequence). CDR3 coding DNA: TGTGCCTGCTCCAGGGATCTCAATCAGCCCCAGCATTTT. The encoded protein is CACSRDLNQPQHF. Complete variable domain (other parts from reference TRBV30 and TRBJ1-5): SQTIHQWPATLVQPVGSPLSLECTVEGTSNPNLYWYRQAAGRGLQLLFYSVGIGQISSEVPQNLSASRPQDRQFILSSKKLLLSDSGFYLCACSRDLNQPQHFGDGTRLSIL.

The chain uses TRBV27 and TRBJ2-4, with 7 positions matching TRBD1. V lost 6 bases to trimming and J lost 0 bases; unmatched junction nucleotides: 14. The germline V gene encodes CDR1 MNHEY and CDR2 SMNVEV (reference sequence). The CDR3 totals 18 residues. The CDR3 sequence is CASSQITGEELAKNIQYF. CDR3 DNA sequence: TGTGCCAGCAGCCAGATAACAGGGGAAGAGCTAGCCAAAAACATTCAGTACTTC.

This clone was found once. This CDR3 reads CASSYTQGLYTEAFF. Written as DNA, the CDR3 is TGTGCCAGCAGTTACACACAGGGTTTGTACACTGAAGCTTTCTTT. V is TRBV6-5 and J is TRBJ1-1; a possible D gene is TRBD1 (6 bases). Germline V lookup: CDR1 MNHEY, CDR2 SVGAGI. The V and J ends lost 2 bases and 3 bases respectively, with 13 bases between them. This CDR3 has 15 residues.

This clone was picked up a small number of times. CDR3 DNA: TGTGCCAGCAGCTTAGGGGACAGGGCCCTCCAAGAGACCCAGTACTTC. It is translated as CASSLGDRALQETQYF. The genes are TRBV7-9 and TRBJ2-5; TRBD1 agrees at 9 bases. CDR1 SEHNR and CDR2 FQNEAQ come from the germline V gene (reference sequence). The ends lost 1 base at V and 1 base at J; junction bases unmatched: 4. The CDR3 covers 16 residues. The variable domain in full, completed from reference TRBV7-9 and TRBJ2-5, reads DTGVSQNPRHKITKRGQNVTFRCDPISEHNRLYWYRQTLGQGPEFLTYFQNEAQLEKSRLLSDRFSAERPKGSFSTLEIQRTEQGDSAMYLCASSLGDRALQETQYFGPGTRLLVL.

The J gene is TRBJ2-1, the V gene TRBV7-2, with a weak D call TRBD1 (5 bases). Trimming removed 2 bases from V and 3 bases from J, with 11 bases in between. Per the germline V gene, CDR1 is SGHTA and CDR2 is FQGNSA. The CDR3 spans 15 residues. In DNA form, the CDR3 reads TGTGCCAGCAGCTTAAGGGGCTACGGCTACAATGAGCAGTTCTTC. Amino acids: CASSLRGYGYNEQFF.

The J gene is TRBJ1-3, the V gene TRBV6-5; no firm D call. CDR1 and CDR2 (germline): MNHEY, SVGAGI. Trimming pared 7 bases from V and 0 bases from J, leaving 10 bases between. The CDR3 runs 14 residues. The CDR3 is CASNRDGSGNTIYF. CDR3 DNA: TGTGCCAGCAATCGGGATGGCTCTGGAAACACCATATATTTT.

The rearrangement links TRBV24-1 to TRBJ2-2; 8 bases match TRBD1. The germline gives CDR1 KGHDR, CDR2 SFDVKD. V gave up 2 bases and J gave up 3 bases; unmatched junction bases: 10. CDR3 size: 18 residues. The CDR3 DNA reads as TGTGCCACCAGTGATTCCTTGGGACAGGTCGGGGACACCGGGGAGCTGTTTTTT. Encoded protein: CATSDSLGQVGDTGELFF.